This entry lists 15 T cell receptor beta chains sequenced from one sample in a study of T cell changes during pregnancy in multiple sclerosis. Measured with immunoSEQ multiplex PCR; TCRdb has only the in-frame clones, and not every one. The sample carries 15,000 to 20,000 clones, 86% recorded once. The input for sequencing was CD8+ T cells from peripheral blood mononuclear cells, taken in the third trimester of pregnancy. The receptors come from a female donor in good health, enrolled as a control in a pregnancy study.

The chain couples TRBV15 to TRBJ2-7; 9 bases are shared with TRBD1. V trimming: 4 bases; J trimming: 2 bases; junction bases outside the gene matches: 6. In germline, CDR1 is LNHNV, CDR2 YYDKDF (reference sequence). This CDR3 is 15 amino acids long. This chain's CDR3 is CATSIPGQGTYEQYF. As DNA, the CDR3 is TGTGCCACCAGCATACCGGGACAGGGAACCTACGAGCAGTACTTC.

This clone has a handful of counts. The chain combines TRBV30 with TRBJ1-1, with unresolved D. V lost 5 bases and J lost 2, with 3 bases in between. This CDR3 contains 10 residues. Germline V gives CDR1 GTSNPN, CDR2 SVGIG (reference sequence). Written as DNA, the CDR3 is TGTGCCTGGTCTAACACTGAAGCTTTCTTT. Amino acid sequence: CAWSNTEAFF.

V is TRBV25-1 and J is TRBJ2-5, with D tentatively TRBD1 (6 bases). Trimming removed 4 bases from V and 2 bases from J, with 11 bases in between. This CDR3 region has 14 residues. Germline V gene sequence: CDR1 MGHDK, CDR2 SYGVNS. CDR3 sequence reads: CASSGPDRQETQYF. Written as DNA, the CDR3 is TGTGCCAGCAGTGGCCCTGACAGGCAAGAGACCCAGTACTTC.

The chain combines TRBV13 with TRBJ2-1, with D possibly TRBD1 on 5 matching bases. Trimming left V 5 bases short and J 6 bases short, with 8 bases between. Germline loops: CDR1 PRHDT, CDR2 FYEKMQ (reference sequence). The CDR3 loop spans 12 amino acids. CDR3: CASSIQGNEQFF. The CDR3, as DNA: TGTGCCAGCAGCATCCAGGGCAATGAGCAGTTCTTC.

V is TRBV11-2 and J is TRBJ1-6; 8 nucleotides line up with TRBD1. The J segment lost 10 bases and the V segment lost 0 bases, leaving 8 bases of the junction unmatched. The CDR3 spans 16 residues. Germline loops: CDR1 SGHAT, CDR2 FQNNGV. This chain's CDR3 is CASSLDRQGADSPLHF. CDR3 DNA: TGTGCCAGCAGCTTAGATAGGCAGGGGGCGGACTCACCCCTCCACTTT.

This clone was counted a few times. The V and J genes are TRBV9 and TRBJ1-4; D gene uncertain. V was pared by 4 bases and J by 7 bases, with 11 bases between. This CDR3 region has 13 residues. In germline, CDR1 is SGDLS, CDR2 YYNGEE. This CDR3 reads CASSPTVSEKLFF. In DNA, the CDR3 is TGTGCCAGCAGCCCCACAGTATCTGAAAAACTGTTTTTT.

This clone was counted once. The chain carries TRBV4-3 and TRBJ2-5, with D maybe TRBD2 (7 bases). Germline lookup yields CDR1 LGHNA and CDR2 YSLEER. The CDR3 length is 15 residues. Trimming shortened V by 0 bases and J by 5 bases, and 13 bases separated the two germline ends. This CDR3 reads CASSQDLEGGETQYF. CDR3 in DNA: TGCGCCAGCAGCCAAGATCTGGAGGGGGGGGAGACCCAGTACTTC.

This chain connects TRBV7-9 to TRBJ1-2; no definite D call. The germline V gene has CDR1 SEHNR and CDR2 FQNEAQ (reference sequence). CDR3 length equals 13 residues. V lost 0 bases and J lost 6, with 8 bases in between. CDR3 in DNA: TGTGCCAGCAGCTTAGCCCTCTCAGATGGCTACACCTTC. Translated, it gives CASSLALSDGYTF.

In its sample, this clone was seen a few times. V and J are TRBV4-3 and TRBJ2-7; 14 positions agree with TRBD2. From germline, CDR1 is LGHNA and CDR2 YSLEER. V gave up 4 bases and J gave up 2 bases; unmatched junction bases: 1. The CDR3 length is 15 residues. The CDR3 spells CASSPTSGGAYEQYF. The CDR3 DNA sequence: TGCGCCAGCAGCCCGACTAGCGGGGGGGCCTACGAGCAGTACTTC.

J is TRBJ1-1 and V is TRBV6-5; D possibly corresponds to TRBD1 (5 bases). The CDR3 contains 12 residues. V lost 6 bases and J 6 bases, leaving 11 bases between the germline ends. Germline CDR1 MNHEY, CDR2 SVGAGI. The CDR3 reads CASSGGGAEAFF. The CDR3 bases are TGTGCCAGCAGCGGGGGAGGCGCTGAAGCTTTCTTT.

The chain combines TRBV9 with TRBJ2-3, with 7 nucleotides matching TRBD2. The germline V gene encodes CDR1 SGDLS and CDR2 YYNGEE. Trimming cost V 3 bases and J 2 bases; bases outside gene matches: 6. CDR3 length equals 15 residues. The CDR3 nucleotides read TGTGCCAGCAGCGCCCAGCGGGGCCCCACAGATACGCAGTATTTT. This sequence encodes CASSAQRGPTDTQYF.

This clone was detected only a few times. This chain links TRBV6-5 with TRBJ1-6; 7 bases map to TRBD1. The CDR3 covers 13 residues. V shed 7 bases, J shed 9 bases, and the junction held 6 bases outside the gene matches. Germline V gene data show CDR1 as MNHEY and CDR2 as SVGAGI. The CDR3 protein is CASKGAGSSPLHF. The CDR3 DNA follows: TGTGCCAGCAAGGGGGCAGGGAGTTCACCCCTCCACTTT.

This rearrangement joins TRBV9 to TRBJ1-5; no clear D. CDR1 is SGDLS and CDR2 is YYNGEE in the germline V gene. The V end lost 4 bases, the J end lost 0 bases, and 8 bases lay between the germline ends. The CDR3 is 14 amino acids. CDR3 DNA sequence: TGTGCCAGCAGCCCAGAGGGTAGCAATCAGCCCCAGCATTTT. Amino acid sequence: CASSPEGSNQPQHF.

J is TRBJ2-1 and V is TRBV9; D uncertain. The CDR3 spans 12 residues. V was pared by 7 bases and J by 7 bases, with 12 bases between. The germline V gene has CDR1 SGDLS and CDR2 YYNGEE. DNA of the CDR3: TGTGCCAGCTCGTCTGGGCTTAATGAGCAGTTCTTC. Protein: CASSSGLNEQFF.

The chain has TRBV5-1 and TRBJ1-2, with 8 positions matching TRBD1. The trim removed 3 bases at V and 3 bases at J, leaving 4 bases unmatched. Germline V lookup: CDR1 SGHRS, CDR2 YFSETQ. CDR3 length: 14 amino acids. Here the CDR3 DNA reads TGCGCCAGCAGCTCCAAACAGGGGGACTATGGCTACACCTTC. As protein: CASSSKQGDYGYTF.